The next 26 T cell receptor beta chains were all read from a single sample in a study of siplizumab effects on memory and regulatory T cells (dated by TCRdb to about 2019). The library was generated by the immunoSEQ multiplex PCR assay. This immuneACCESS table, as held by TCRdb, lists in-frame sequences with V and J called but not all clones. Of the missing ones, under half trace to an unresolved V gene in checked studies; the others have no known cause. The sample has about 50,000 clones on record, roughly nine tenths of them singletons. 0.35% of the sample rests with the top ten. What was sequenced was naive CD8+ T cells sorted from blood. The cell subset or site label corresponds to: unstimulated naive T cells. These TCRs come from a human donor in good health.

The V gene is TRBV19, the J gene TRBJ1-4, with D perhaps matching TRBD1 (6 bases). CDR3 length: 17 residues. CDR1 LNHDA and CDR2 SQIVND come from the germline V gene (reference sequence). Trimming stripped 5 bases from V and 1 base from J, with 17 bases between. The CDR3 bases are TGTGCCAGTAGTTCCTTTGGGGGGCGAGGAACTAATGAAAAACTGTTTTTT. Translation: CASSSFGGRGTNEKLFF.

V is TRBV4-1 and J is TRBJ2-1, with D possibly matching TRBD2 (6 bases). The CDR3 runs to 16 residues. Trimming removed 1 base at V and 3 bases at J, with 13 bases between. CDR1 MGHRA and CDR2 YSYEKL come from the germline V gene. Here the CDR3 reads CASSQGAGGDYNEQFF. CDR3 coding DNA: TGCGCCAGCAGCCAAGGGGCCGGGGGTGACTACAATGAGCAGTTCTTC.

V and J are TRBV5-4 and TRBJ2-5, with D perhaps TRBD1 or TRBD2 (5 bases each). The germline V gene has CDR1 SGHNT and CDR2 YYREEE (reference sequence). V lost 7 bases to trimming and J lost 4 bases, with 11 bases between them. The CDR3 extends over 12 amino acids. CDR3 bases: TGTGCCAGCCGAGGGGCTGGAGAGACCCAGTACTTC. Its translation: CASRGAGETQYF.

This chain connects TRBV19 to TRBJ2-7; 7 positions match TRBD1. Germline V gives CDR1 LNHDA, CDR2 SQIVND (reference sequence). CDR3 length equals 14 residues. J lost 6 bases, V lost 0 bases, and 5 bases had no gene match. The CDR3 is CASSIDRRGIEQYF. In DNA form, the CDR3 reads TGTGCCAGTAGTATAGATCGCAGGGGGATCGAGCAGTACTTC.

In this sample, this clone turned up once. This chain uses TRBV10-3 with TRBJ1-2; a possible D gene is TRBD1 (5 bases). Trimming stripped 7 bases from V and 1 base from J, with 10 bases between. The CDR3 is 13 amino acids. CDR1 is ENHRY and CDR2 is SYGVKD in the germline V gene. The CDR3 DNA is TGTGCCATCATGGACACAAATAACTATGGCTACACCTTC. Translated: CAIMDTNNYGYTF.

This clone was seen a handful of times. The chain has TRBV19 and TRBJ2-7; 7 bases map to TRBD2. J lost 0 bases, V lost 4 bases, and 3 bases had no gene match. The CDR3 runs to 14 residues. The germline V gene has CDR1 LNHDA and CDR2 SQIVND (reference sequence). CDR3 nucleotide sequence: TGTGCCAGTAGTACCAGCGGGACCTCCTACGAGCAGTACTTC. This encodes CASSTSGTSYEQYF.

The V gene is TRBV7-6, the J gene TRBJ1-1, with TRBD1 matching over 9 bases. Trimming cost V 6 bases and J 0 bases; bases outside gene matches: 11. The V gene's germline CDR1 is SGHVS and CDR2 FNYEAQ. The CDR3 has 17 residues. CDR3 DNA sequence: TGTGCCAGCAGTAACAGGGGGCGCAAAGAGGTGAACACTGAAGCTTTCTTT. It yields the protein CASSNRGRKEVNTEAFF.

The chain couples TRBV4-1 to TRBJ2-1; D is unresolved. Germline loops: CDR1 MGHRA, CDR2 YSYEKL. The CDR3 is 13 residues long. V gave up 4 bases and J gave up 3 bases, with 7 bases separating them. The DNA for the CDR3 is TGCGCCAGCAGCCCGCTACACTACAATGAGCAGTTCTTC. It yields the protein CASSPLHYNEQFF.

V is TRBV19 and J is TRBJ2-1, with 10 bases aligning to TRBD2. The CDR3 length is 19 residues. V lost 0 bases, J lost 6 bases, and 14 bases stayed unmatched. Per the germline V gene, CDR1 is LNHDA and CDR2 is SQIVND (reference sequence). CDR3 sequence: CASSIDPSLSGRLFNEQFF. The CDR3 coding sequence is TGTGCCAGTAGTATAGATCCCTCCCTTAGCGGGAGGTTATTCAATGAGCAGTTCTTC. The entire variable domain, with the rest obtained from reference TRBV19 and TRBJ2-1, is as follows: DGGITQSPKYLFRKEGQNVTLSCEQNLNHDAMYWYRQDPGQGLRLIYYSQIVNDFQKGDIAEGYSVSREKKESFPLTVTSAQKNPTAFYLCASSIDPSLSGRLFNEQFFGPGTRLTVL.

The rearrangement uses TRBV19 and TRBJ2-7; possible D gene TRBD1, 6 bases. The CDR3 contains 11 residues. The germline CDR1 and CDR2 sequences are LNHDA and SQIVND (reference sequence). Trimming pared 8 bases from V and 3 bases from J, leaving 8 bases between. CDR3 loop: CASGQHYEQYF. DNA of the CDR3: TGTGCCAGTGGACAGCACTACGAGCAGTACTTC.

V and J are TRBV6-1 and TRBJ2-1; TRBD2 aligns across 11 bases. The CDR3 sequence is 13 residues long. Germline V gene lookup returns CDR1 MNHNS and CDR2 SASEGT. Trimming at V came to 10 bases and at J to 5 bases, leaving 4 bases not matched to a gene. CDR3 in DNA: TGTGCCAACCGACTAGCGGGGAACAATGAGCAGTTCTTC. It translates to CANRLAGNNEQFF.

Here the CDR3 DNA reads TGTGCCAGCAGCTTAGACAGAGGCCCCATCGAGCAGTTCTTC. Translated: CASSLDRGPIEQFF. The chain uses TRBV7-6 and TRBJ2-1; unclear D gene. CDR3 length: 14 residues. Trimming took 1 base from V and 10 from J, leaving 14 bases between them. Germline CDR1 reads SGHVS; CDR2 reads FNYEAQ.

The rearrangement links TRBV7-9 to TRBJ2-1; D unclear. CDR3 length: 12 amino acids. Looked up from germline, CDR1 is SEHNR and CDR2 is FQNEAQ (reference sequence). V was cut by 5 bases and J by 15 bases, with 17 bases left in between. As DNA, the CDR3 is TGTGCCAGCAGCCCCTATCTGGTTGTAGGGTTCTTC. Translated: CASSPYLVVGFF.

This clone was observed a single time. The rearrangement joins TRBV7-9 to TRBJ1-1, with no clear D. This CDR3 has 14 amino acids. Germline V gives CDR1 SEHNR, CDR2 FQNEAQ (reference sequence). Trimming took 1 base from V and 3 from J, leaving 9 bases between them. The CDR3, as DNA: TGTGCCAGCAGCTTAGTGTTCCTGGACACTGAAGCTTTCTTT. Protein product: CASSLVFLDTEAFF.

The chain links TRBV6-4 to TRBJ1-5; D unresolved. Germline V lookup: CDR1 MRHNA, CDR2 SNTAGT. The CDR3 has 15 residues. Trimming cost V 2 bases and J 6 bases, with 14 bases left between them. This CDR3 reads CASSDDMSIAQPQHF. The DNA for the CDR3 is TGTGCCAGCAGTGACGATATGAGTATAGCTCAGCCCCAGCATTTT.

This clone was counted a few times. The chain carries TRBV19 and TRBJ1-5; no clear D. The CDR3 covers 13 residues. V gave up 1 base and J gave up 7 bases, with 8 bases separating them. Germline lookup yields CDR1 LNHDA and CDR2 SQIVND (reference sequence). As DNA, the CDR3 is TGTGCCAGTAGTATAGTCGGTGGGCAGCCCCAGCATTTT. It translates to CASSIVGGQPQHF.

V is TRBV6-6 and J is TRBJ2-4; D gene unclear. The CDR3 extends over 16 amino acids. Trimming shortened V by 2 bases and J by 0 bases, and 11 bases separated the two germline ends. The germline gives CDR1 MNHNY, CDR2 SVGAGI (reference sequence). CDR3 nucleotides: TGTGCCAGCAGTTACCTGGCCCAGCTAGCCAAAAACATTCAGTACTTC. Encoded protein: CASSYLAQLAKNIQYF.

The rearrangement uses TRBV7-9 and TRBJ2-7; the match to TRBD1 covers 10 bases. Trimming removed 5 bases from V and 2 bases from J; junction bases left unmatched: 6. The CDR3 spans 15 residues. The V gene's germline CDR1 is SEHNR and CDR2 FQNEAQ (reference sequence). CDR3 sequence (DNA): TGTGCCAGCAGCCAAGGACAGGGGGTAGCCTACGAGCAGTACTTC. Its translation is CASSQGQGVAYEQYF.

This clone was seen only a few times. J is TRBJ2-2 and V is TRBV23-1; D unresolved. TRBV23-1 counts as an open reading frame of uncertain function. The V end lost 7 bases, the J end lost 1 base, and 7 bases lay between the germline ends. CDR3 length: 13 residues. CDR3 residues: CASTGENTGELFF. The CDR3 bases are TGCGCCAGCACAGGAGAGAACACCGGGGAGCTGTTTTTT.

The chain has TRBV7-3 and TRBJ2-3; 11 bases line up with TRBD2. This CDR3 comprises 16 residues. In germline, CDR1 is SGHTA, CDR2 FQGTGA. The V segment lost 4 bases and the J segment 4 bases; nucleotides outside the gene matches: 7. CDR3 protein: CASSSTSGSTADTQYF. For the CDR3, the DNA is TGTGCCAGCAGCTCAACTAGCGGGAGTACGGCAGATACGCAGTATTTT.

In its sample, this clone was seen once. V gene TRBV27 combines with J gene TRBJ2-5; 13 bases are a match to TRBD2. The CDR3 is made up of 15 amino acids. The V gene's germline CDR1 is MNHEY and CDR2 SMNVEV (reference sequence). J lost 5 bases, V lost 2 bases, and 2 bases had no gene match. In DNA form, the CDR3 reads TGTGCCAGCAGTTTAGGACTAGCGGGAGTGGAGACCCAGTACTTC. This codes for CASSLGLAGVETQYF.

The V gene is TRBV7-9, the J gene TRBJ2-1; D gene ambiguous. Per germline, CDR1 SEHNR and CDR2 FQNEAQ (reference sequence). The ends were cut back, 5 bases at V and 0 bases at J, with 11 bases in the middle. The CDR3 spans 15 residues. Here the CDR3 DNA reads TGTGCCAGCAGCGTACCCTATAGCTCCTACAATGAGCAGTTCTTC. Translating it yields CASSVPYSSYNEQFF.

The gene calls are TRBV19 and TRBJ1-1; 8 positions agree with TRBD1. Germline V lookup: CDR1 LNHDA, CDR2 SQIVND (reference sequence). With 6 bases clipped from V and 1 base from J, the junction kept 4 bases outside the gene matches. The CDR3 sequence is 14 residues long. DNA of the CDR3: TGTGCCAGTAGCTCCGGGACAGGGAACACTGAAGCTTTCTTT. It translates to CASSSGTGNTEAFF.

V is TRBV10-3 and J is TRBJ2-3; D is perhaps TRBD2 (5 bases). Trimming left V 6 bases short and J 2 bases short, with 18 bases between. From germline, CDR1 is ENHRY and CDR2 SYGVKD. This CDR3 has 16 amino acids. The CDR3 nucleotides are TGTGCCATCAGGATCGGGAACTTGTTGCTCACAGATACGCAGTATTTT. This translates into CAIRIGNLLLTDTQYF.

CDR3 nucleotides: TGTGCCAGCAGCTTAGCCCGATCGGGACCGACTGAAGCTTTCTTT. Translated, it gives CASSLARSGPTEAFF. The V call is TRBV11-2, the J call TRBJ1-1; D may be TRBD1 (5 bases). Germline loops: CDR1 SGHAT, CDR2 FQNNGV. There are 15 residues in the CDR3. The V end lost 1 base, the J end lost 5 bases, and 14 bases lay between the germline ends.

This clone showed up just once. V and J are TRBV5-4 and TRBJ1-4; TRBD1 is a possible D gene (6 bases). The V and J ends lost 3 bases and 8 bases respectively, with 11 bases between them. The CDR3 has 13 amino acids. Germline CDR1 reads SGHNT; CDR2 reads YYREEE (reference sequence). In nucleotides, the CDR3 is TGTGCCAGCAGCTCACCCACAGGGGAAAAACTGTTTTTT. The encoded protein is CASSSPTGEKLFF.